This entry concerns a single TCR beta chain. Its antigen is not known. The data derive from a study of CD8 T cells in ankylosing spondylitis. Regarding the study as a whole: Several highly homologous variants made up a TCR beta motif, and this motif appeared characteristic of ankylosing spondylitis blood.

Libraries for TCR beta were made by quantitative 5'-RACE with molecular barcodes. TCRdb analysed the 5' RACE reads with MiXCR anew, one entry per CDR3 protein. The sample holds 300,000 to 400,000 distinct CDR3 sequences, about a fifth seen once. After removal of 5 bases from V and 4 bases from J, the junction contained 7 bases not matched to a gene. The CDR3 has 15 residues. CDR1 is SGHTA and CDR2 is FQGNSA in the germline V gene. Sequencing was performed on blood, either unsorted or a sorted T cell fraction (not recorded which). The source of this sequence is a male donor with ankylosing spondylitis. V gene TRBV7-2 combines with J gene TRBJ1-4; 7 nucleotides align to TRBD1. The CDR3 here is CASSHPTGNNEKLFF. Written as DNA, the CDR3 is TGTGCCAGCAGCCACCCGACAGGGAATAATGAAAAACTGTTTTTT.